Described below is a single T cell receptor beta chain sequence and its context. Its target is not known. This record belongs to a study of T cell responses to AZD1222 COVID-19 vaccine. Broader study findings: Females outnumbered males among donors, who were mostly white British; clonal diversity was possibly underestimated. Only a handful of AZD1222 recipients tested seropositive at baseline. The study found vaccine-associated CD4 TCRs spanning spike, dominant at 160-218 and 743-854.

The repertoire was sequenced with immunoSEQ multiplex PCR; TCRdb's copy has only in-frame clones and lacks some. With about 140,000 clones in the sample, the ten largest clones hold about 2.2%. CDR3 length equals 13 residues. Losses at the gene ends were 0 bases for V and 7 bases for J; bases not matched to a gene: 3. Germline CDR1 reads GTSNPN; CDR2 reads SVGIG (reference sequence). The specimen was peripheral blood. The chain recombines TRBV30 with TRBJ1-5; TRBD1 matches 7 bases. The source of this sequence is an adult in good health. The CDR3 sequence is CAWSVSRGQPQHF. CDR3 sequence (DNA): TGTGCCTGGAGTGTTTCCAGGGGGCAGCCCCAGCATTTT.